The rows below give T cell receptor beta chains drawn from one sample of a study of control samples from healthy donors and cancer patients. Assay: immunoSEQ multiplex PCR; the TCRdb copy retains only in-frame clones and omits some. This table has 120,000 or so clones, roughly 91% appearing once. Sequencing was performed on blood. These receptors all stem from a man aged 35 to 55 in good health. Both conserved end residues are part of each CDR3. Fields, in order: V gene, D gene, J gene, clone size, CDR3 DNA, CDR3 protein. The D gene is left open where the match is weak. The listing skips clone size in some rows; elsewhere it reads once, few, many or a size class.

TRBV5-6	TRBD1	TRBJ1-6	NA	TGTGCCAGCAGGGACAGGGGACGGAATAATTCACCCCTCCACTTT	CASRDRGRNNSPLHF
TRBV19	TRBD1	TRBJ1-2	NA	TGTGCCAGTAGTAAACGGACAGGGTTTAGCTATGGCTACACCTTC	CASSKRTGFSYGYTF
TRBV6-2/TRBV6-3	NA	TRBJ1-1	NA	TGTGCCAGCAGCCCACACCTACAGGCGAACACTGAAGCTTTCTTT	CASSPHLQANTEAFF
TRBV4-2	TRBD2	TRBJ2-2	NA	TGTGCCAGCAGCCAAGTTAGCGGGGGGGCCATCACCGGGGAGCTGTTTTTT	CASSQVSGGAITGELFF
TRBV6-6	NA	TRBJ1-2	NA	TGTGCCAGCAGTTACTCCGAGGCAGAGGTCTATGGCTACACCTTC	CASSYSEAEVYGYTF
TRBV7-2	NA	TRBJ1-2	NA	TGTGCCAGCAGCTTAGTGTCACAGGGAGGCTACACCTTC	CASSLVSQGGYTF
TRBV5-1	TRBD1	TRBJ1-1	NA	TGCGCCAGCAGCTCCCTCGACAGGGCGGGTAGGAACACTGAAGCTTTCTTT	CASSSLDRAGRNTEAFF
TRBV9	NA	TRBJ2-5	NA	TGTGCCAGCAGCGTAGAAGGGACGATCCTGGAGACCCAGTACTTC	CASSVEGTILETQYF
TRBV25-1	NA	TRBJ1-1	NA	TGTGCCAGCAGGTCAGGTTTGGGCACTGAAGCTTTCTTT	CASRSGLGTEAFF
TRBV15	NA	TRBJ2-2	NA	TGTGCCACCAGCAGAGGGGCTGCCACCGGGGAGCTGTTTTTT	CATSRGAATGELFF
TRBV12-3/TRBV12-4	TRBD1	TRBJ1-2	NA	TGTGCCTTACACAGGGGCAACAACTATGGCTACACCTTC	CALHRGNNYGYTF
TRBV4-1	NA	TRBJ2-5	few	TGCGCCAGCAGGAGTCTAGGGGAAGAGACCCAGTACTTC	CASRSLGEETQYF
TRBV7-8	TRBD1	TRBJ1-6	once	TGTGCCAGCAGCTTAGGGGACAGGATTCAACCCCTCCACTTT	CASSLGDRIQPLHF
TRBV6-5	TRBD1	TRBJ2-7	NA	TGTGCCAGCAGCCCGACAGGGGGCGTAGGCTACGAGCAGTACTTC	CASSPTGGVGYEQYF
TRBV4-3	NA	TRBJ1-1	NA	TGCGCCAGCAGCCAAGGAATATTGGACAAGGGAGAAGCTTTCTTT	CASSQGILDKGEAFF
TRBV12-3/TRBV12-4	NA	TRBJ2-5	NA	TGTGCCAGCAGCCGACAGAAAGAGACCCAGTACTTC	CASSRQKETQYF
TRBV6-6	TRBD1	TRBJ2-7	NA	TGTGCCAGCAGTCCCGGGACAGGGCTTTACGAGCAGTACTTC	CASSPGTGLYEQYF
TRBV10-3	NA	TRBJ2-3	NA	TGTGCCATCAGTGAAAGTGGACTCCGCACAGATACGCAGTATTTT	CAISESGLRTDTQYF
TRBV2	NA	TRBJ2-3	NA	TGTGCCAGGATAGTTGGCACAGATACGCAGTATTTT	CARIVGTDTQYF
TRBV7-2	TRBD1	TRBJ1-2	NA	TGTGCCAGCAGGCGTATTACAGGGGACTATGGCTACACCTTC	CASRRITGDYGYTF
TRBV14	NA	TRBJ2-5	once	TGTGCCAGCAGCCAGAACTGGGCAGGGGAGACCCAGTACTTC	CASSQNWAGETQYF
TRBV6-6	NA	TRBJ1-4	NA	TGTGCCAGCATGTTCGAAGAAAAACTGTTTTTT	CASMFEEKLFF